One sample yielded the 5 T cell receptor beta chains listed below, sequenced in a study of CD8+ T cells in alopecia areata. Extracted from the samples, RNA was reverse transcribed into cDNA to serve as the sequencing template. Data came from immunoSEQ multiplex PCR; TCRdb stores just in-frame clones and leaves some out. The table shows 130,000 or so clones, with about 86% occurring only once. Stated treatment: oral pan-JAK inhibitor, 5-10 mg twice daily. The sample consisted of CD8+ T cells sorted from blood, taken at week 4, from a patient treated with tofacitinib. These receptors came from a human donor with alopecia areata.

In nucleotides, the CDR3 is TGTGCCAGCAGTTTATCTGCACTTGGCTACGAGCAGTACTTC. It encodes CASSLSALGYEQYF. V and J are TRBV27 and TRBJ2-7; D remains ambiguous. Trimming removed 0 bases from V and 3 bases from J, with 9 bases in between. The length of the CDR3 is 14 residues. Looked up from germline, CDR1 is MNHEY and CDR2 is SMNVEV (reference sequence).

This clone turned up a few times. V and J are TRBV5-1 and TRBJ2-2, with D tentatively TRBD1 (6 bases). The CDR3 is 15 amino acids. Germline values: CDR1 SGHRS, CDR2 YFSETQ. Deletions cut 0 bases from V and 4 bases from J, with 10 bases between. The CDR3: CASSLVQGTTGELFF. In DNA, the CDR3 is TGCGCCAGCAGCTTGGTTCAGGGGACCACCGGGGAGCTGTTTTTT. The whole variable domain, filled in from reference TRBV5-1 and TRBJ2-2, reads KAGVTQTPRYLIKTRGQQVTLSCSPISGHRSVSWYQQTPGQGLQFLFEYFSETQRNKGNFPGRFSGRQFSNSRSEMNVSTLELGDSALYLCASSLVQGTTGELFFGEGSRLTVL.

This rearrangement joins TRBV15 to TRBJ1-4, with 9 bases matching TRBD1. The CDR3 is 15 residues long. The V gene end was trimmed by 9 bases and the J gene end by 4 bases; junction bases not matched to a gene: 9. Germline loops: CDR1 LNHNV, CDR2 YYDKDF (reference sequence). The CDR3 here is CATEDYRGRNEKLFF. The CDR3 coding sequence is TGTGCCACTGAAGATTACAGGGGGCGTAATGAAAAACTGTTTTTT. The full variable domain, its missing parts supplied by reference TRBV15 and TRBJ1-4, is DAMVIQNPRYQVTQFGKPVTLSCSQTLNHNVMYWYQQKSSQAPKLLFHYYDKDFNNEADTPDNFQSRRPNTSFCFLDIRSPGLGDTAMYLCATEDYRGRNEKLFFGSGTQLSVL.

This clone was seen a single time. The chain carries TRBV29-1 and TRBJ2-7, with TRBD2 matching 7 bases. After removal of 4 bases from V and 6 bases from J, the junction contained 6 bases not matched to a gene. The CDR3 has 12 residues. The V gene's germline CDR1 is SQVTM and CDR2 ANQGSEA. CDR3 nucleotides: TGCAGCGTTGTAGGACTAGAGGGCGAGCAGTACTTC. This codes for CSVVGLEGEQYF.

V and J are TRBV30 and TRBJ2-2; the D gene is possibly TRBD1 (6 bases). Looked up from germline, CDR1 is GTSNPN and CDR2 is SVGIG (reference sequence). The CDR3 contains 13 residues. The ends were cut back, 7 bases at V and 5 bases at J, with 14 bases in the middle. In DNA, the CDR3 is TGTGCCTTTTGGTCAGGGGAAACCGGGGAGCTGTTTTTT. Protein product: CAFWSGETGELFF.